These 3 T cell receptor beta chains were all obtained from the same sample, sequenced in a study of shared clonotypes between healthy human individuals. Method: immunoSEQ multiplex PCR; TCRdb's copy keeps in-frame clones and lacks some. The data hold 650,000 to 700,000 clones, with roughly 87% observed a single time. The sequenced sample was memory CD8+ T cells from PBMCs. The sample's subset: CD45RO+ cells pooled with CCR7-negative TemRA cells. The receptors were sampled from a man in his late teens or twenties in good health. Some clones in this sample may be carry-over from other donors' samples.

The chain carries TRBV11-2 and TRBJ2-7; tentative D call: TRBD2 (6 bases). Per the germline V gene, CDR1 is SGHAT and CDR2 is FQNNGV. V shed 4 bases and J shed 5 bases, with 15 bases lying between them. This CDR3 has 14 amino acids. The CDR3 DNA reads TGTGCCAGCAGCTCCTTCTCACTAGCCCACGAGCAGTACTTC. Translating gives CASSSFSLAHEQYF.

The chain carries TRBV9 and TRBJ1-1; 7 positions agree with TRBD1. CDR1 SGDLS and CDR2 YYNGEE come from the germline V gene. CDR3 length: 17 amino acids. Trimming cost V 4 bases and J 3 bases; bases outside gene matches: 15. CDR3 nucleotides: TGTGCCAGCAGCCAAAATTACAGGGGTGGTAGGGACACTGAAGCTTTCTTT. It translates to CASSQNYRGGRDTEAFF.

This clone was counted once. This chain connects TRBV15 to TRBJ1-2, with D possibly being TRBD1 (5 bases). Germline loops: CDR1 LNHNV, CDR2 YYDKDF (reference sequence). V was shortened by 5 bases and J by 4 bases, with 20 bases between the two germline ends. This CDR3 has 16 amino acids. CDR3 DNA sequence: TGTGCCACCAGCTCTCCTCGGGGGTCTCTTATCTATGGCTACACCTTC. It encodes CATSSPRGSLIYGYTF.